The next 25 T cell receptor beta chains were all read from a single sample in a study of blood T cell repertoires in COVID-19. Only in-frame clones appear in the TCRdb table, and some are missing; sequencing was by immunoSEQ multiplex PCR. The repertoire has around 140,000 clones, about 83% of them found once; the top ten carry around 8.3%. The sample comprised peripheral blood. The receptors originated from a woman in her forties or fifties with active or convalescent COVID-19.

The CDR3 DNA reads TGTGCCAGCAGTTTCGCAGTCATCTATGGCTACACCTTC. As protein: CASSFAVIYGYTF. This sequence joins TRBV28 and TRBJ1-2; D is ambiguous. The V gene lost 3 bases and the J gene lost 4 bases, with 9 bases spanning the gap. Looked up from germline, CDR1 is MDHEN and CDR2 is SYDVKM. This CDR3 contains 13 residues.

The chain recombines TRBV12-3 or TRBV12-4 with TRBJ2-1; D is ambiguous. The CDR3 extends over 11 amino acids. The germline V and J ends were trimmed by 2 bases and 8 bases, with 4 bases remaining between them. The CDR3 DNA reads as TGTGCCAGCAGTTTACAATATGAGCAGTTCTTC. This sequence encodes CASSLQYEQFF.

This clone has only a few counts. The J gene is TRBJ2-2, the V gene TRBV19; TRBD1 aligns across 7 bases. The CDR3 is made up of 15 amino acids. With 4 bases clipped from V and 6 bases from J, the junction kept 8 bases outside the gene matches. From germline, CDR1 is LNHDA and CDR2 SQIVND (reference sequence). Written as DNA, the CDR3 is TGTGCCAGTAGTAGCCGCCGGGACAGCCCCGGGGAGCTGTTTTTT. As protein: CASSSRRDSPGELFF. The whole variable domain, filled in from reference TRBV19 and TRBJ2-2, reads DGGITQSPKYLFRKEGQNVTLSCEQNLNHDAMYWYRQDPGQGLRLIYYSQIVNDFQKGDIAEGYSVSREKKESFPLTVTSAQKNPTAFYLCASSSRRDSPGELFFGEGSRLTVL.

This clone was counted between two and nine times. The chain uses TRBV5-5 and TRBJ2-3, with D perhaps TRBD2 (6 bases). The CDR3 totals 16 residues. CDR1 is SGHKS and CDR2 is YYEKEE in the germline V gene (reference sequence). Trimming took 8 bases from V and 4 from J, leaving 23 bases between them. The CDR3 DNA sequence: TGTGCCAGTAGAAGGGAGGAAGGTTTGGTGGCAGATACGCAGTATTTT. Residues: CASRREEGLVADTQYF. Using reference TRBV5-5 and TRBJ2-3 for the parts outside the CDR3, the full variable domain is DAGVTQSPTHLIKTRGQQVTLRCSPISGHKSVSWYQQVLGQGPQFIFQYYEKEERGRGNFPDRFSARQFPNYSSELNVNALLLGDSALYLCASRREEGLVADTQYFGPGTRLTVL.

This rearrangement joins TRBV12-3 or TRBV12-4 to TRBJ1-6, with D unresolved. There are 12 residues in the CDR3. Trimming pared 6 bases from V and 9 bases from J, leaving 9 bases between. CDR3 loop: CASRSGVSPLHF. Here the CDR3 DNA reads TGTGCCAGCAGATCCGGGGTTTCACCCCTCCACTTT.

The chain employs TRBV19 and TRBJ2-7, with a tentative D call TRBD1 (5 bases). This CDR3 comprises 15 residues. The V and J ends lost 3 bases and 2 bases respectively, with 14 bases between them. Germline V gene data show CDR1 as LNHDA and CDR2 as SQIVND (reference sequence). The CDR3 spells CASSIVAGHPYEQYF. The CDR3 DNA sequence: TGTGCCAGTAGTATCGTGGCAGGGCACCCCTACGAGCAGTACTTC.

The CDR3 region has the DNA TGTGCCAGTTCTGGGAGGGGGGGCGTAAAGAATTCACCCCTCCACTTT. Protein: CASSGRGGVKNSPLHF. The chain carries TRBV19 and TRBJ1-6; maybe TRBD1 (6 bases). CDR1 and CDR2 (germline): LNHDA, SQIVND (reference sequence). The CDR3 sequence is 16 residues long. V shed 8 bases and J shed 7 bases, with 21 bases lying between them. Complete variable domain (other parts from reference TRBV19 and TRBJ1-6): DGGITQSPKYLFRKEGQNVTLSCEQNLNHDAMYWYRQDPGQGLRLIYYSQIVNDFQKGDIAEGYSVSREKKESFPLTVTSAQKNPTAFYLCASSGRGGVKNSPLHFGNGTRLTVT.

The V call is TRBV4-2, the J call TRBJ1-4; TRBD1 matches at 10 bases. Trimming took 0 bases from V and 6 from J; bases not matched to a gene: 7. CDR1 is LGHNA, CDR2 YNFKEQ, per germline. This CDR3 is 17 amino acids long. CDR3 residues: CASSQDPIGTGDEKLFF. For the CDR3, the DNA is TGTGCCAGCAGCCAAGATCCGATCGGGACAGGGGATGAAAAACTGTTTTTT.

The rearrangement links TRBV11-2 to TRBJ1-4; TRBD1 is a possible D gene (6 bases). The CDR3 contains 15 residues. Trimming stripped 4 bases from V and 4 bases from J, with 13 bases between. Germline lookup yields CDR1 SGHAT and CDR2 FQNNGV. CDR3 sequence reads: CASSSRTASNEKLFF. For the CDR3, the DNA is TGTGCCAGCAGCTCCAGGACAGCAAGTAATGAAAAACTGTTTTTT.

This clone was seen just once. This sequence joins TRBV6-5 and TRBJ2-7, with D possibly being TRBD2 (5 bases). V was pared by 7 bases and J by 2 bases, with 18 bases between. The germline V gene encodes CDR1 MNHEY and CDR2 SVGAGI. The CDR3 loop spans 15 amino acids. CDR3: CASTPREGLPYEQYF. The DNA for the CDR3 is TGTGCCAGCACTCCCCGTGAGGGTCTTCCCTACGAGCAGTACTTC.

This chain connects TRBV28 to TRBJ1-5; TRBD1 might be the D (6 bases). Germline V gene data show CDR1 as MDHEN and CDR2 as SYDVKM. V was shortened by 5 bases and J by 4 bases, with 15 bases between the two germline ends. CDR3 length: 15 residues. The CDR3 protein is CASSPLGGGNQPQHF. CDR3 sequence (DNA): TGTGCCAGCAGTCCCTTAGGGGGTGGGAATCAGCCCCAGCATTTT.

This chain joins TRBV7-3 and TRBJ2-1; TRBD1 aligns across 9 bases. The V and J ends lost 3 bases and 6 bases, in that order; junction bases with no gene match: 6. Germline lookup yields CDR1 SGHTA and CDR2 FQGTGA. This CDR3 region has 15 residues. The CDR3 region has the DNA TGTGCCAGCAGCTTTATTTCGGGACAGGGCAATGAGCAGTTCTTC. It translates to CASSFISGQGNEQFF.

The rearrangement links TRBV7-2 to TRBJ2-5, with 10 bases identical to TRBD1. V dropped 1 base and J dropped 4; count of bases not matched to a gene: 12. This CDR3 region has 18 residues. Germline V gene data show CDR1 as SGHTA and CDR2 as FQGNSA. CDR3 bases: TGTGCCAGCAGCTTAGAACTCTCGGGGACAGGGGTCGGAGAGACCCAGTACTTC. Its protein is CASSLELSGTGVGETQYF.

The chain couples TRBV9 to TRBJ1-1; no definite D call. The germline V gene has CDR1 SGDLS and CDR2 YYNGEE. Between the trimmed V and J ends, which lost 0 bases and 3 bases, there was a span of 6 bases. This CDR3 is 13 amino acids long. CDR3 residues: CASSVETDTEAFF. The CDR3 coding sequence is TGTGCCAGCAGCGTAGAAACGGACACTGAAGCTTTCTTT.

The chain uses TRBV5-6 and TRBJ2-7; weak D call: TRBD2 (6 bases). Germline V gives CDR1 SGHDT, CDR2 YYEEEE. This CDR3 is 16 amino acids long. V was cut by 1 base and J by 3 bases, with 17 bases left in between. The CDR3 reads CASSLYAGSTFYEQYF. In DNA, the CDR3 is TGTGCCAGCAGCTTGTACGCGGGGAGTACCTTCTACGAGCAGTACTTC.

The chain carries TRBV2 and TRBJ1-2; D is perhaps TRBD1 (6 bases). The V and J ends lost 5 bases and 5 bases respectively, with 15 bases between them. The CDR3 runs to 14 residues. Per germline, CDR1 SNHLY and CDR2 FYNNEI. For the CDR3, the DNA is TGTGCCAGCAGTTCCAGGGACACTGCTTATGGCTACACCTTC. Its protein product is CASSSRDTAYGYTF.

V and J are TRBV2 and TRBJ2-2; weak D call: TRBD1 (6 bases). The CDR3 runs 14 residues. Trimming removed 2 bases at V and 4 bases at J, with 8 bases between. In germline, CDR1 is SNHLY, CDR2 FYNNEI. The DNA for the CDR3 is TGTGCCAGCAGTGAACAGGGGAGCACCGGGGAGCTGTTTTTT. Protein: CASSEQGSTGELFF.

The V gene is TRBV4-3, the J gene TRBJ1-6, with TRBD1 identical over 7 bases. Germline CDR1 reads LGHNA; CDR2 reads YSLEER. This CDR3 contains 19 residues. V lost 1 base, J lost 7 bases, and 16 bases stayed unmatched. This chain's CDR3 is CASSQAPGQGGTVNSPLHF. For the CDR3, the DNA is TGCGCCAGCAGCCAAGCCCCCGGCCAAGGGGGGACAGTGAATTCACCCCTCCACTTT.

This clone was counted between two and nine times. V and J are TRBV4-1 and TRBJ1-5, with D maybe TRBD1 (6 bases). The CDR3 is 14 residues long. Trimming left V 3 bases short and J 8 bases short, with 14 bases between. In germline, CDR1 is MGHRA, CDR2 YSYEKL. CDR3 sequence reads: CASSQVGTMKPQHF. In DNA, the CDR3 is TGCGCCAGCAGCCAGGTTGGGACAATGAAGCCCCAGCATTTT.

This clone showed up just once. The V and J genes are TRBV4-3 and TRBJ2-1; 8 positions agree with TRBD1. The CDR3 has 15 residues. V was pared by 4 bases and J by 4 bases, with 6 bases of the junction left unmatched. Germline V lookup: CDR1 LGHNA, CDR2 YSLEER. The CDR3 loop reads CASSPGGAGYNEQFF. CDR3 in DNA: TGCGCCAGCAGCCCAGGGGGCGCGGGTTACAATGAGCAGTTCTTC.

The chain has TRBV19 and TRBJ1-2, with TRBD1 matching over 7 bases. J was trimmed by 7 bases and V by 6 bases; bases with no gene match: 11. The CDR3 loop spans 14 amino acids. Germline V lookup: CDR1 LNHDA, CDR2 SQIVND (reference sequence). CDR3 in amino acids: CASSSQGTVRGYTF. CDR3 coding DNA: TGTGCCAGTAGCAGTCAGGGGACAGTTCGTGGCTACACCTTC.

In this sample, this clone turned up once. This chain links TRBV28 with TRBJ2-4, with 7 bases aligning to TRBD1. V shed 6 bases, J shed 3 bases, and the junction held 11 bases outside the gene matches. The CDR3 runs 16 residues. Germline V gives CDR1 MDHEN, CDR2 SYDVKM. CDR3 nucleotide sequence: TGTGCCAGCAGCATCGTAGGGGGCCGGAACAAAAACATTCAGTACTTC. Translated: CASSIVGGRNKNIQYF.

This chain uses TRBV29-1 with TRBJ2-3; D possibly corresponds to TRBD2 (7 bases). Trimming took 6 bases from V and 3 from J, leaving 16 bases between them. CDR3 length: 14 amino acids. Per the germline V gene, CDR1 is SQVTM and CDR2 is ANQGSEA. The CDR3 spells CSVSKGGGTDTQYF. CDR3 in DNA: TGCAGCGTCTCGAAGGGAGGGGGGACAGATACGCAGTATTTT.

The chain joins TRBV27 to TRBJ1-2; TRBD1 matches at 8 bases. The CDR3 extends over 14 amino acids. The trim removed 3 bases at V and 8 bases at J, leaving 8 bases unmatched. The V gene's germline CDR1 is MNHEY and CDR2 SMNVEV (reference sequence). The CDR3 sequence is CASSFVTGVEGYTF. The DNA of the CDR3 is TGTGCCAGCAGTTTCGTGACAGGGGTAGAGGGCTACACCTTC.

The chain links TRBV2 to TRBJ2-7; perhaps TRBD1 as D (6 bases). The CDR3 consists of 12 residues. V was shortened by 6 bases and J by 5 bases, with 11 bases between the two germline ends. Germline values: CDR1 SNHLY, CDR2 FYNNEI. DNA of the CDR3: TGTGCCAGCAGCCGGGACATCCACGAGCAGTACTTC. Its protein is CASSRDIHEQYF.